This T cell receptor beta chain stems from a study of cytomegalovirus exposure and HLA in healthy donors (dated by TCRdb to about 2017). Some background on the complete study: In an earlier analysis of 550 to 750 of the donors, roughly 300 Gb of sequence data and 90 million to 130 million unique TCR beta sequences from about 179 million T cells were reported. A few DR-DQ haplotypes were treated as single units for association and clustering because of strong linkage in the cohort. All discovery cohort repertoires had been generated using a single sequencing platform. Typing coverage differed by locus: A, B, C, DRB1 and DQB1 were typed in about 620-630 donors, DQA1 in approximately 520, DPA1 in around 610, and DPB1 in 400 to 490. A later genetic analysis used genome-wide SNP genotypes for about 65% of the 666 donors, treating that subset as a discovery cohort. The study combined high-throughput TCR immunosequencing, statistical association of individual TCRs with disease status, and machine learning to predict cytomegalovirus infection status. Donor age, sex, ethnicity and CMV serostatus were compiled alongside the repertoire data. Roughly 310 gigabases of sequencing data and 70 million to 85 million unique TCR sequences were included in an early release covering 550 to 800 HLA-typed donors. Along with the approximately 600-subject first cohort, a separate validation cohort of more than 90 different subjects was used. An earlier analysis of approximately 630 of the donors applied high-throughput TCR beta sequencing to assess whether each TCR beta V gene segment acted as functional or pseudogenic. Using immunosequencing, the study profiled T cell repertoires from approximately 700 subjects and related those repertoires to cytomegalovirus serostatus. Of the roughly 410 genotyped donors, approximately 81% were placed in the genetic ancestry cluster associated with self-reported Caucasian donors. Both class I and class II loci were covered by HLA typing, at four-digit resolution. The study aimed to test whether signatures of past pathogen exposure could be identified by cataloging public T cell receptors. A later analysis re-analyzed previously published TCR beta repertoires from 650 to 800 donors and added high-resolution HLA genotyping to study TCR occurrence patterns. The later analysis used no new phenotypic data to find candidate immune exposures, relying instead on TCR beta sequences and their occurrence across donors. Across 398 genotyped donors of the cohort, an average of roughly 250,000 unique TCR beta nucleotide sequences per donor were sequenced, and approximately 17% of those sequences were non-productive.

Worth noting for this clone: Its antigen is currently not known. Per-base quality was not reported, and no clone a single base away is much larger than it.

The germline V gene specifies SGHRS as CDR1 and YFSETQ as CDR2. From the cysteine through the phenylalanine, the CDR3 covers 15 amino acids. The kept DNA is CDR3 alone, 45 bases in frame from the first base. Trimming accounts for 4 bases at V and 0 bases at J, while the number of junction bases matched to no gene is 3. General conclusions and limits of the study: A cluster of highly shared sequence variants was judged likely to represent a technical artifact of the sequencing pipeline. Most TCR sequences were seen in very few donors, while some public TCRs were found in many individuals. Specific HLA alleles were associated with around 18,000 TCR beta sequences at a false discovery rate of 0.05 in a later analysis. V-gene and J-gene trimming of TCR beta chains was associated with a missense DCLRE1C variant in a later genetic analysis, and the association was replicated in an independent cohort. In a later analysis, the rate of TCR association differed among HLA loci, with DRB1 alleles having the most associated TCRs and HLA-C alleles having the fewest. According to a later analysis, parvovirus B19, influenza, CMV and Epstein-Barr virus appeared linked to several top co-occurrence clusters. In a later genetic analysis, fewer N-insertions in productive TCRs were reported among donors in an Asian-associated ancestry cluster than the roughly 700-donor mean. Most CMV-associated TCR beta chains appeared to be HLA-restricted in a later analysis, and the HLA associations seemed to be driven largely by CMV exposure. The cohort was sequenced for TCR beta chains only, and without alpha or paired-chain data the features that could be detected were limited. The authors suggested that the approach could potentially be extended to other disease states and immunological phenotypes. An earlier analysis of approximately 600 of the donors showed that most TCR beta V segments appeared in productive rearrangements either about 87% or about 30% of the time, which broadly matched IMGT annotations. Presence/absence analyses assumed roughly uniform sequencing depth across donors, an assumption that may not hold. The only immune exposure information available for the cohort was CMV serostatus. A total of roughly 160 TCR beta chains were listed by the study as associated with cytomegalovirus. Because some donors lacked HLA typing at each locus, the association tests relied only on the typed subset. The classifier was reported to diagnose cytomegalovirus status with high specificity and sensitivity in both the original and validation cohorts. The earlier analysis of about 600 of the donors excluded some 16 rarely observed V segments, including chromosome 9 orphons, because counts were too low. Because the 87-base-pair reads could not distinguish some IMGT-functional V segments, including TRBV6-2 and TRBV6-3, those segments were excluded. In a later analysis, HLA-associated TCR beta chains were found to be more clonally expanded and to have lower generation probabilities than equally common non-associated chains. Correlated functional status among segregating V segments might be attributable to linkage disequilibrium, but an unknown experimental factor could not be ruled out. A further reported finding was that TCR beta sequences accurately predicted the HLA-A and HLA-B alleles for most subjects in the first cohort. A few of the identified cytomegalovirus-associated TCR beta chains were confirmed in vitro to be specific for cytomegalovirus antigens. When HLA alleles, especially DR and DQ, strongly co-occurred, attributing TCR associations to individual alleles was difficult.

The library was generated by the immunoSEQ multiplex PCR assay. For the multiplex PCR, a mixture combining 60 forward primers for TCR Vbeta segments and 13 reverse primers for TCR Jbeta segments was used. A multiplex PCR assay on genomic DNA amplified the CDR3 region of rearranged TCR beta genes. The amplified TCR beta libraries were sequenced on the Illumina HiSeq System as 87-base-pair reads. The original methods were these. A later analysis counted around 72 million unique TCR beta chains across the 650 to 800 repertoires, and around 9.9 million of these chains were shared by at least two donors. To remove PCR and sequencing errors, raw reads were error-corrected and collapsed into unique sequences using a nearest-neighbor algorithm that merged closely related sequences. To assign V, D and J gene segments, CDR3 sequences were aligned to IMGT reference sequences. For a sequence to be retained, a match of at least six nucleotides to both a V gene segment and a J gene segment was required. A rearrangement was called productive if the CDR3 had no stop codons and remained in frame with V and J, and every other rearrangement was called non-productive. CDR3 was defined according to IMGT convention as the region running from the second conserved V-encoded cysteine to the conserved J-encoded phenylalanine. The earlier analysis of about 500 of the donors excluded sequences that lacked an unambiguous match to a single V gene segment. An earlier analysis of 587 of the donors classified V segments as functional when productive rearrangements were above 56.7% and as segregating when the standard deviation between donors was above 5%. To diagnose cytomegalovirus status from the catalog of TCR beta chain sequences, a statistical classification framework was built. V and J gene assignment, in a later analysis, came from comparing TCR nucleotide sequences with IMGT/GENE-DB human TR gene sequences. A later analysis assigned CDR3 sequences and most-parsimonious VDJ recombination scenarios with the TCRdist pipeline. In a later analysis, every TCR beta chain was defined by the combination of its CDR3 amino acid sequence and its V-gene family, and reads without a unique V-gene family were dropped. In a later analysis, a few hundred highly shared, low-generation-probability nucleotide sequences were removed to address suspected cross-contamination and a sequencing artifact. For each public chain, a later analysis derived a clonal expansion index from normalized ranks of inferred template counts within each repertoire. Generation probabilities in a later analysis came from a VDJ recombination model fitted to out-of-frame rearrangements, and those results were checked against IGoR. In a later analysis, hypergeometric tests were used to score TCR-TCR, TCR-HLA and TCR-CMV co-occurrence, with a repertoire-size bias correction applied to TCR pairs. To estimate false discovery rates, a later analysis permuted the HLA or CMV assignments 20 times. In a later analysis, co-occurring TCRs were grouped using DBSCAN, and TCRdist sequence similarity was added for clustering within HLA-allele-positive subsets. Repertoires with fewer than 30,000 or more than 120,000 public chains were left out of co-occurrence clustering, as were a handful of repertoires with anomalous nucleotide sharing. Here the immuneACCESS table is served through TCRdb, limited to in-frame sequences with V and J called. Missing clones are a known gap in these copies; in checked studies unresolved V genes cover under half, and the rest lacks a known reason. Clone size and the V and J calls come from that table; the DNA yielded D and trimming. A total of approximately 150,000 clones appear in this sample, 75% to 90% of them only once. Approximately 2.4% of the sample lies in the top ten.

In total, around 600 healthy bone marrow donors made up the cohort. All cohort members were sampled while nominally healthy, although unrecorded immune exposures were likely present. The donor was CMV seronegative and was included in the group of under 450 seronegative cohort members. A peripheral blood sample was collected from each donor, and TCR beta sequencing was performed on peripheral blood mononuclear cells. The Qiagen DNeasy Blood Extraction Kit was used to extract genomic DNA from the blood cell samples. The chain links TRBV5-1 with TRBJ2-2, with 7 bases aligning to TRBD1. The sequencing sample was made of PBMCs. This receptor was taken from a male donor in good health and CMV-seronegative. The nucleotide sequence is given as TGCGCCAGCAGCCCCCAGGGGGCGAACACCGGGGAGCTGTTTTTT. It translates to CASSPQGANTGELFF.